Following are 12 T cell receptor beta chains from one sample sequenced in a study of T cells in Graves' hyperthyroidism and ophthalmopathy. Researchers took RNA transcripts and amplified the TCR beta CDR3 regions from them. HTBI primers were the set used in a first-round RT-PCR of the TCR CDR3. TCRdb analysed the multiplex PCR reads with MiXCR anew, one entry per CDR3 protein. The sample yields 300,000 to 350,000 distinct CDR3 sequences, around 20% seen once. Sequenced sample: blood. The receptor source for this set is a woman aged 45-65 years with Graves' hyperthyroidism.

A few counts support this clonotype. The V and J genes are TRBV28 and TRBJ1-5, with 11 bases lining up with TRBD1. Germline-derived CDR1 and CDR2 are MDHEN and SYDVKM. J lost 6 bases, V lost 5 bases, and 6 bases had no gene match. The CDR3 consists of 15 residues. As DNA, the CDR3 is TGTGCCAGCAGTGGCGGACAGGGGGCGAGTCAGCCCCAGCATTTT. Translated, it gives CASSGGQGASQPQHF.

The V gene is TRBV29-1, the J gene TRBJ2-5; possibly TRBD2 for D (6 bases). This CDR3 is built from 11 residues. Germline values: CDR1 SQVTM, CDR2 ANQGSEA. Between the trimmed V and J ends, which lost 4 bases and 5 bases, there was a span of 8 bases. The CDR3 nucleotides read TGCAGCGTTGGGGGAGGTGAGACCCAGTACTTC. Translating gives CSVGGGETQYF.

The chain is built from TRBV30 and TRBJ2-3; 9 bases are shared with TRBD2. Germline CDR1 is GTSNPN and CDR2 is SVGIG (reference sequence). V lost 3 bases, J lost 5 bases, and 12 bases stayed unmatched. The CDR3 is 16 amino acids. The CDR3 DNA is TGTGCCTGGAGCGCCGGACTAGCGCTAGGAAGAGATACGCAGTATTTT. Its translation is CAWSAGLALGRDTQYF.

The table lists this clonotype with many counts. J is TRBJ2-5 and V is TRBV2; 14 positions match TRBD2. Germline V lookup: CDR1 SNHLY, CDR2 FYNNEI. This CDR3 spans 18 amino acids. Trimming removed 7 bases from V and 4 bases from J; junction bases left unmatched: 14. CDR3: CASIGGSRGLAGGETQYF. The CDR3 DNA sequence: TGTGCCAGCATCGGGGGGAGCCGCGGACTAGCGGGAGGAGAGACCCAGTACTTC.

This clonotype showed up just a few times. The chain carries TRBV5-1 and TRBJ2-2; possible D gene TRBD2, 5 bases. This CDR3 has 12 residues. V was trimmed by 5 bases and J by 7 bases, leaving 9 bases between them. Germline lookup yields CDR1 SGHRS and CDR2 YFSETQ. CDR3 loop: CASRAGNGELFF. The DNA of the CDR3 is TGCGCCAGCAGGGCCGGGAACGGGGAGCTGTTTTTT.

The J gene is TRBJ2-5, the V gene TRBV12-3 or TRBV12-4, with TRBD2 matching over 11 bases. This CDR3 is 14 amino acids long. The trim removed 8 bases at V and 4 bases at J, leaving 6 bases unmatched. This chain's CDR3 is CASGLSGGAETQYF. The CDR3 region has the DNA TGTGCCAGCGGGCTTAGCGGGGGGGCAGAGACCCAGTACTTC.

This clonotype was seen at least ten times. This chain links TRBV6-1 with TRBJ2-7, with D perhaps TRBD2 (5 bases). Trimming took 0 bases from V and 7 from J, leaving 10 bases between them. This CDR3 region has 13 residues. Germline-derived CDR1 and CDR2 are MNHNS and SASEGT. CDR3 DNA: TGTGCCAGCAGTGAAGCTAGCGTGGAAGAGCAGTACTTC. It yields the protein CASSEASVEEQYF.

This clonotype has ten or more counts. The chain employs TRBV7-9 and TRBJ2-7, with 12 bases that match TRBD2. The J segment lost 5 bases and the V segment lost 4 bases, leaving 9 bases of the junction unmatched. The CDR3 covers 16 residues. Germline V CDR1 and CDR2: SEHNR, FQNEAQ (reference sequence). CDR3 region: CASSSPTSGSVNEQYF. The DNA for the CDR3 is TGTGCCAGCAGCTCCCCGACTAGCGGGAGTGTCAACGAGCAGTACTTC.

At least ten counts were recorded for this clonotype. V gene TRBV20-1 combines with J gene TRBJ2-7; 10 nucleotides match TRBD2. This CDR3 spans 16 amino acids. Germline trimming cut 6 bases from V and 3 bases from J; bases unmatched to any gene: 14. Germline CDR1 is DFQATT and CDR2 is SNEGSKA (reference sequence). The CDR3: CSAPWTSGTLFYEQYF. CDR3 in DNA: TGCAGTGCCCCATGGACTAGCGGAACCCTTTTCTACGAGCAGTACTTC.

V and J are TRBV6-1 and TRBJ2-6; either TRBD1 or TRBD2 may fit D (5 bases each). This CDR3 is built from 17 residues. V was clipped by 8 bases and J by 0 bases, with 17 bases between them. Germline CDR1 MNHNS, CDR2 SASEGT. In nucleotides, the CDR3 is TGTGCCAGCTTGAGGGGACCGATTTCCTCTGGGGCCAACGTCCTGACTTTC. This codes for CASLRGPISSGANVLTF.

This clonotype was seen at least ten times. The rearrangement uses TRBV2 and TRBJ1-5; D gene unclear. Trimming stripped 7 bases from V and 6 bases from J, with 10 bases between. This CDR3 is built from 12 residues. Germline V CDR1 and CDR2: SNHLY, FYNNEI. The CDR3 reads CASTPGSQPQHF. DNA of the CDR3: TGTGCCAGCACGCCGGGCTCTCAGCCCCAGCATTTT.

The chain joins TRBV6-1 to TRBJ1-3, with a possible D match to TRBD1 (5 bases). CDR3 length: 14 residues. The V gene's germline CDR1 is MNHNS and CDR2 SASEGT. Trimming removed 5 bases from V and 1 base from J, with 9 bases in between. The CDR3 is CASSNSGSGNTIYF. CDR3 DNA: TGTGCCAGCAGTAATTCAGGGTCTGGAAACACCATATATTTT.